The source of this TCR beta chain is a study of T cell repertoires in cytomegalovirus infection. Study details: Shared public TCR beta signatures pointed to both CMV infection and a matching HLA type. Study-level points and caveats: Dominating the ex vivo response were TCR beta clonotypes that were CMV-specific and HLA-C-restricted. Identification of carriers of CMV plus the relevant HLA was achieved through cumulative public TCR beta family frequency.

Each CDR3 protein is one row after TCRdb ran MiXCR on the reads. Of fewer than 950,000 distinct CDR3 sequences detected, around a third appear once; the ten largest clones hold around 12%. This clonotype came up a few times. What it recognizes is unknown. The sample consisted of cultured CD8+ T cells from PBMCs, taken from culture after CMV antigen stimulation. The clonotype comes from a human donor in good health (CMV status not recorded). Some clones in this sample may be carry-over from other donors' samples.

CDR3: CASSYPELGRSFYEQYV. For the CDR3, the DNA is TGTGCCAGCAGTTACCCTGAGTTGGGCAGGTCCTTCTACGAGCAGTACGTC. The chain combines TRBV6-5 with TRBJ2-7; D remains unclear. Trimming took 2 bases from V and 3 from J, leaving 20 bases between them. This CDR3 has 17 amino acids. Germline V gene data show CDR1 as MNHEY and CDR2 as SVGAGI.